The clone carrying this TCR beta chain was counted many times. Its antigen is as yet unknown. This sample was taken from a study of T cell repertoires in cytomegalovirus infection. Whole-study context: CMV infection and matching HLA type were both indicated by public TCR beta signatures.

The V gene lost 5 bases and the J gene lost 5 bases, with 15 bases spanning the gap. The length of the CDR3 is 14 residues. Findings of the study overall: HLA-C-restricted TCR beta clonotypes specific for CMV led the ex vivo response. Summed frequency of public TCR beta families distinguished CMV carriers with the relevant HLA.

Via MiXCR, TCRdb re-called the reads, giving one row per CDR3 protein. Of about 230,000 distinct CDR3 sequences in the sample, over 20% were seen once. This sequence was found in a human donor in good health (CMV status not recorded). Some clones in this sample may be carry-over from other donors' samples. The specimen sequenced was CD8+ T cells from PBMCs. V gene TRBV12-3 or TRBV12-4 combines with J gene TRBJ2-5, with D perhaps TRBD1 or TRBD2 (5 bases each). CDR3 region: CASSTRDRGETQYF. The CDR3 coding sequence is TGTGCCAGCAGTACCCGGGACCGTGGGGAGACCCAGTACTTC.